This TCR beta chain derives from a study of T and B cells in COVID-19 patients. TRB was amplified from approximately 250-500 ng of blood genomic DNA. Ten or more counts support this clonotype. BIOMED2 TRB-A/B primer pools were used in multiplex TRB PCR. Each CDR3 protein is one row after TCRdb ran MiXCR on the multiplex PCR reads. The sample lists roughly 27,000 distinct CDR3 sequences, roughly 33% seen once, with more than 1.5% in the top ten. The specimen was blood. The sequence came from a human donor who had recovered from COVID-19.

The CDR3 is CASSLVDEQYF. DNA for the CDR3: TGTGCCAGCAGTTTAGTGGACGAGCAGTACTTC. The chain uses TRBV12-3 or TRBV12-4 and TRBJ2-7; D gene ambiguous. The V end was cut by 1 base, the J end by 5 bases, with 3 bases between. CDR3 length: 11 amino acids.